Listed here are 13 T cell receptor beta chains from one sample, sequenced in a study of cytomegalovirus exposure and HLA in healthy donors. The primer mix had 60 Vbeta and 13 Jbeta primers. The data were produced by immunoSEQ multiplex PCR, yet TCRdb's version contains in-frame clones alone and is incomplete. This sample has 150,000 or so clones, with roughly 79% found just once. The sequenced material came from PBMCs. These receptors were taken from a man younger than 35 in good health and CMV-seronegative.

The table lists this clone with a few counts. V usage is TRBV18 and J usage is TRBJ1-2, with 8 bases identical to TRBD1. This CDR3 is built from 12 residues. The V gene's germline CDR1 is KGHSH and CDR2 LQKENI. Trimming removed 4 bases from V and 6 bases from J; junction bases left unmatched: 1. CDR3 DNA sequence: TGTGCCAGCTCACAGACAGGGGATGGCTACACCTTC. It specifies CASSQTGDGYTF.

The chain recombines TRBV5-1 with TRBJ1-2; 7 nucleotides line up with TRBD1. V dropped 4 bases and J dropped 0; count of bases not matched to a gene: 21. Germline V gives CDR1 SGHRS, CDR2 YFSETQ. This CDR3 is 20 amino acids long. The CDR3 region has the DNA TGCGCCAGCAGCCGCCAACGCCGGTTTACAGGGACAGAAGCTAACTATGGCTACACCTTC. Residues: CASSRQRRFTGTEANYGYTF.

The chain links TRBV7-2 to TRBJ2-5, with D perhaps TRBD2 (5 bases). Trimming stripped 5 bases from V and 4 bases from J, with 11 bases between. CDR3 length equals 13 residues. CDR1 and CDR2 from the germline V gene are SGHTA and FQGNSA. In nucleotides, the CDR3 is TGTGCCAGCAGCCCCCGGGGAGTAGAGACCCAGTACTTC. It is translated as CASSPRGVETQYF.

The chain couples TRBV30 to TRBJ1-5; possibly TRBD1 for D (6 bases). Germline V CDR1 and CDR2: GTSNPN, SVGIG (reference sequence). The CDR3 loop spans 16 amino acids. V was shortened by 1 base and J by 2 bases, with 15 bases between the two germline ends. In DNA form, the CDR3 reads TGTGCCTGGAGTGGACAGGCGCAACTAGGCAATCAGCCCCAGCATTTT. Its translation is CAWSGQAQLGNQPQHF.

V is TRBV4-2 and J is TRBJ1-1; D gene ambiguous. Germline assignment: CDR1 LGHNA and CDR2 YNFKEQ. The CDR3 runs to 16 residues. V lost 4 bases and J 5 bases, leaving 20 bases between the germline ends. Here the CDR3 DNA reads TGTGCCAGCAGCCCGTGGTTGCGAGATAAAAGTACTGAAGCTTTCTTT. Protein: CASSPWLRDKSTEAFF.

The V call is TRBV27, the J call TRBJ1-1, with 7 bases lining up with TRBD1. The CDR3 contains 15 residues. Germline CDR1 reads MNHEY; CDR2 reads SMNVEV (reference sequence). V trimming: 0 bases; J trimming: 0 bases; junction bases outside the gene matches: 1. This CDR3 is CASSLSGTVNTEAFF. The DNA for the CDR3 is TGTGCCAGCAGTTTATCCGGGACAGTGAACACTGAAGCTTTCTTT.

This clone was seen only a few times. The chain links TRBV4-1 to TRBJ1-6, with 10 bases that match TRBD1. The CDR3 loop spans 16 amino acids. J was trimmed by 7 bases and V by 4 bases; bases with no gene match: 7. CDR1 and CDR2 (germline): MGHRA, YSYEKL. CDR3: CASSLRQGATNSPLHF. The CDR3 DNA sequence: TGCGCCAGCAGCCTGAGACAGGGGGCAACCAATTCACCCCTCCACTTT.

The gene calls are TRBV10-3 and TRBJ1-3; TRBD1 aligns across 9 bases. The J segment lost 3 bases and the V segment lost 6 bases, leaving 15 bases of the junction unmatched. Germline CDR1 reads ENHRY; CDR2 reads SYGVKD. There are 18 residues in the CDR3. CDR3 sequence (DNA): TGTGCCATCAGCGGCTGGACAGGGGAGAGCTTTGTTGGAAACACCATATATTTT. Its protein product is CAISGWTGESFVGNTIYF.

The J gene is TRBJ2-1, the V gene TRBV7-3; perhaps TRBD1 as D (6 bases). CDR1 and CDR2 (germline): SGHTA, FQGTGA. The CDR3 spans 13 residues. Trimming took 8 bases from V and 5 from J, leaving 13 bases between them. CDR3 bases: TGTGCCAGCCGCAGGGGCAGAGACAATGAGCAGTTCTTC. Its translation: CASRRGRDNEQFF.

The J gene is TRBJ2-5, the V gene TRBV19; D not resolved. This CDR3 contains 12 residues. Germline V gives CDR1 LNHDA, CDR2 SQIVND (reference sequence). The germline V and J ends were trimmed by 0 bases and 4 bases, with 3 bases remaining between them. The CDR3 region has the DNA TGTGCCAGTAGTATAGATCTAGAGACCCAGTACTTC. Translation: CASSIDLETQYF.

J is TRBJ1-1 and V is TRBV29-1, with D uncertain. The germline V gene encodes CDR1 SQVTM and CDR2 ANQGSEA. V shed 1 base and J shed 12 bases, with 15 bases lying between them. The CDR3 length is 12 residues. The CDR3 coding sequence is TGCAGCGTTGAAGCTCGAGGCAGCGGTACTTTCTTT. Translation gives CSVEARGSGTFF.

The rearrangement joins TRBV2 to TRBJ1-6; D is uncertain. Trimming removed 4 bases at V and 0 bases at J, with 16 bases between. Germline V lookup: CDR1 SNHLY, CDR2 FYNNEI. The CDR3 is 18 amino acids. The CDR3 DNA sequence: TGTGCCAGCAGTGGTTTCAAAGGAGGGAGCTCCTATAATTCACCCCTCCACTTT. Encoded protein: CASSGFKGGSSYNSPLHF.

The V call is TRBV7-9, the J call TRBJ2-1, with 9 bases fitting TRBD2. This CDR3 region has 16 residues. V lost 0 bases to trimming and J lost 5 bases; unmatched junction nucleotides: 5. Germline CDR1 SEHNR, CDR2 FQNEAQ (reference sequence). In DNA form, the CDR3 reads TGTGCCAGCAGCTTAGCGCTAGCGGGGAACGACAATGAGCAGTTCTTC. This sequence encodes CASSLALAGNDNEQFF.